This entry lists 16 T cell receptor beta chains sequenced from one sample in a study of control samples from healthy donors and cancer patients. The assay was immunoSEQ multiplex PCR, and TCRdb's table has in-frame clones only and misses some. The sample consists of 90,000 to 150,000 clones, 90% to 95% of them appearing once. Sequenced material: blood. The receptors come from a woman aged 18-29 years in good health.

This chain joins TRBV9 and TRBJ2-7; D is ambiguous. This CDR3 comprises 15 residues. The germline V gene encodes CDR1 SGDLS and CDR2 YYNGEE. With 0 bases removed from V and 2 bases from J, the gap between germline ends came to 12 bases. The CDR3: CASSVGADPPYEQYF. In DNA form, the CDR3 reads TGTGCCAGCAGCGTAGGAGCTGACCCCCCCTACGAGCAGTACTTC.

The rearrangement uses TRBV5-1 and TRBJ1-1; a weak D match, TRBD1 (5 bases). Per germline, CDR1 SGHRS and CDR2 YFSETQ. The length of the CDR3 is 13 residues. Trimming took off 4 bases at V and 4 bases at J, with 11 bases between the two ends. CDR3 in DNA: TGCGCCAGCAGCCCAGGACACCCCACTGAAGCTTTCTTT. Its translation is CASSPGHPTEAFF.

This chain uses TRBV3-1 (or the pseudogene TRBV3-2) with TRBJ1-3; unclear D gene. The length of the CDR3 is 15 residues. Trimming took 4 bases from V and 0 from J, leaving 10 bases between them. Germline CDR1 is LGHDT and CDR2 is YNNKEL (reference sequence). This CDR3 reads CASSRQMNSGNTIYF. CDR3 DNA sequence: TGTGCCAGCAGCCGCCAGATGAACTCTGGAAACACCATATATTTT.

The V and J genes are TRBV7-2 and TRBJ2-5, with 9 bases fitting TRBD2. Germline V lookup: CDR1 SGHTA, CDR2 FQGNSA. J lost 2 bases, V lost 5 bases, and 9 bases had no gene match. This CDR3 region has 16 residues. The CDR3 spells CASSHPAGGLQETQYF. The CDR3 DNA sequence: TGTGCCAGCAGCCACCCTGCGGGAGGGTTACAAGAGACCCAGTACTTC.

The chain joins TRBV3-1 (or the pseudogene TRBV3-2) to TRBJ1-2; the D is unclear. Trimming cost V 3 bases and J 4 bases, with 6 bases left between them. The CDR3 totals 12 residues. Germline V gives CDR1 LGHDT, CDR2 YNNKEL (reference sequence). The CDR3 loop reads CASSHGPYGYTF. The CDR3 bases are TGTGCCAGCAGCCACGGCCCCTATGGCTACACCTTC.

A remark on this clone: Within the sample, other DNA sequences also encode this same CDR3. The chain combines TRBV18 with TRBJ2-5; D unclear. The germline V gene has CDR1 KGHSH and CDR2 LQKENI. This CDR3 region has 13 residues. Trimming took 6 bases from V and 4 from J, leaving 12 bases between them. The CDR3 loop reads CASSPGGRETQYF. The CDR3 DNA is TGTGCCAGCTCCCCTGGCGGACGAGAGACCCAGTACTTC.

This clone was seen a few times. V usage is TRBV28 and J usage is TRBJ1-5; 7 positions match TRBD1. V lost 6 bases to trimming and J lost 3 bases; unmatched junction nucleotides: 17. Germline V gene data show CDR1 as MDHEN and CDR2 as SYDVKM. This CDR3 region has 18 residues. This CDR3 reads CASRLEDRAWGVNQPQHF. CDR3 coding DNA: TGTGCCAGCAGGCTGGAAGACAGGGCTTGGGGTGTCAATCAGCCCCAGCATTTT.

The chain employs TRBV19 and TRBJ1-1; the match to TRBD1 covers 8 bases. The CDR3 extends over 15 amino acids. Germline V CDR1 and CDR2: LNHDA, SQIVND (reference sequence). Losses at the gene ends were 8 bases for V and 6 bases for J; bases not matched to a gene: 14. CDR3 sequence reads: CASRSGTGPSAEAFF. The CDR3 region has the DNA TGTGCCAGTCGAAGCGGGACAGGACCGAGTGCTGAAGCTTTCTTT.

In this sample, this clone turned up once. This chain joins TRBV19 and TRBJ2-2; D possibly corresponds to TRBD1 (5 bases). This CDR3 is 15 amino acids long. The germline V and J ends were trimmed by 6 bases and 0 bases, with 11 bases remaining between them. The germline gives CDR1 LNHDA, CDR2 SQIVND (reference sequence). CDR3 coding DNA: TGTGCCAGTAGATTGGGGCAGACGAACACCGGGGAGCTGTTTTTT. Residues: CASRLGQTNTGELFF.

The chain employs TRBV19 and TRBJ2-2; D is perhaps TRBD2 (7 bases). CDR3 size: 20 residues. In germline, CDR1 is LNHDA, CDR2 SQIVND (reference sequence). Trimming took 8 bases from V and 4 from J, leaving 32 bases between them. This chain's CDR3 is CASFPGTANTRGAFTGELFF. The CDR3 bases are TGTGCCAGTTTCCCGGGGACTGCAAACACACGGGGGGCTTTCACCGGGGAGCTGTTTTTT.

The sample holds one count of this clone. The rearrangement joins TRBV29-1 to TRBJ2-7; TRBD1 might be the D (5 bases). CDR1 SQVTM and CDR2 ANQGSEA come from the germline V gene. Trimming removed 8 bases at V and 5 bases at J, with 16 bases between. This CDR3 region has 12 residues. CDR3 sequence: CSSLGPGHEQYF. CDR3 sequence (DNA): TGCAGCTCCCTGGGGCCGGGCCACGAGCAGTACTTC.

The chain couples TRBV19 to TRBJ2-1; D gene ambiguous. Trimming shortened V by 1 base and J by 6 bases, and 7 bases separated the two germline ends. CDR1 and CDR2 from the germline V gene are LNHDA and SQIVND (reference sequence). The CDR3 sequence is 13 residues long. The CDR3 reads CASSIGNSNEQFF. CDR3 DNA: TGTGCCAGTAGTATAGGAAACAGCAATGAGCAGTTCTTC.

This sequence joins TRBV5-4 and TRBJ2-2; D call uncertain. The germline V and J ends were trimmed by 2 bases and 6 bases, with 8 bases remaining between them. CDR1 is SGHNT and CDR2 is YYREEE in the germline V gene (reference sequence). The CDR3 totals 13 residues. DNA for the CDR3: TGTGCCAGCAGCTTCTGGGGTGCCGGGGAGCTGTTTTTT. It codes for CASSFWGAGELFF.

The CDR3 nucleotides are TGCGCCAGCAGCCAACTCTATTTAGCGGGAGACACGGGTGAGCAGTTCTTC. Its protein is CASSQLYLAGDTGEQFF. The chain employs TRBV4-1 and TRBJ2-1; 9 bases are a match to TRBD2. CDR1 and CDR2 (germline): MGHRA, YSYEKL. There are 17 residues in the CDR3. V lost 2 bases and J lost 9; bases outside the gene matches: 14.

The chain has TRBV10-1 and TRBJ2-7; 12 bases match TRBD1. V lost 0 bases to trimming and J lost 5 bases; unmatched junction nucleotides: 2. The germline CDR1 and CDR2 sequences are WNHNN and SYGVQD (reference sequence). The CDR3 extends over 15 amino acids. For the CDR3, the DNA is TGCGCCAGCAGTGAGTCGGGGACAGGGGGCCACGAGCAGTACTTC. Encoded protein: CASSESGTGGHEQYF.

CDR3 in DNA: TGTGCCAGTAGTCGGACTAGCGCCGGGGATACGCAGTATTTT. This sequence encodes CASSRTSAGDTQYF. V and J are TRBV19 and TRBJ2-3; the match to TRBD2 covers 9 bases. Trimming took 5 bases from V and 6 from J; bases not matched to a gene: 6. The CDR3 has 14 residues. Germline V CDR1 and CDR2: LNHDA, SQIVND (reference sequence).